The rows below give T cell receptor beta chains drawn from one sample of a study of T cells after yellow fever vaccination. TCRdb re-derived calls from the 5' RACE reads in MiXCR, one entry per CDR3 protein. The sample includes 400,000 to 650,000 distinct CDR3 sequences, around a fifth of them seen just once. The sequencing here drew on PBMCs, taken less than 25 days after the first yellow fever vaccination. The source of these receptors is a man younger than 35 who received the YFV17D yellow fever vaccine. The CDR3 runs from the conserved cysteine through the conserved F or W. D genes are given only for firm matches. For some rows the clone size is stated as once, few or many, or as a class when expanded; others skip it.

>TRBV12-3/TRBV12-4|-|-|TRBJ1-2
TGTGCCAGCAGTGGCCGGAGGGGCTATGGCTACACCTTC
CASSGRRGYGYTF
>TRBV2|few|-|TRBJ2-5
TGTGCCAGCACACCCCAAGAGACCCAGTACTTC
CASTPQETQYF
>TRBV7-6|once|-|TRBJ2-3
TGTGCCAGCAGCTTAGAATATGCGGATACGCAGTATTTT
CASSLEYADTQYF
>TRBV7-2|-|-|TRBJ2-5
TGTGCCAGCAGCTATGTTTACGGGGCAGAGACCCAGTACTTC
CASSYVYGAETQYF
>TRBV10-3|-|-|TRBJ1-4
TGTGCCACCACGAAGGGGCTGCCTAATGAAAAACTGTTTTTT
CATTKGLPNEKLFF
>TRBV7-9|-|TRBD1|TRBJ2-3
TGTGCCGTAGGGGACAGTTACACAGATACGCAGTATTTT
CAVGDSYTDTQYF
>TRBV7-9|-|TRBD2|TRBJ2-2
TGTGCCAGCAGCGGGTTCGCGGGGGGGCCGACCGGGGAGCTGTTTTTT
CASSGFAGGPTGELFF
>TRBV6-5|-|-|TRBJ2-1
TGTGCCAGCAGTTACGGGGTAGGCAACAATGAGCAGTTCTTC
CASSYGVGNNEQFF
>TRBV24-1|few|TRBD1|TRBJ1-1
TGTGCCACCAGTTTGACAGGGGACTTGACTGAAGCTTTCTTT
CATSLTGDLTEAFF
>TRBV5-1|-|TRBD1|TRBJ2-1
TGCGCCAGCAGCGGACAGGGGGCCCCCACCAATGAGCAGTTCTTC
CASSGQGAPTNEQFF
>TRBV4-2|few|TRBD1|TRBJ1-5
TGTGCCAGCAGCCAAGCAACGACAGGGCACAATCAGCCCCAGCATTTT
CASSQATTGHNQPQHF
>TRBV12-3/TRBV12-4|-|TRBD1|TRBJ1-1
TGTGCCAGCAGTCCCCTGCCTCCAGACAGGGAGGTGAACACTGAAGCTTTCTTT
CASSPLPPDREVNTEAFF
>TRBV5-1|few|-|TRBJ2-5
TGCGCCAGCAGCTTGGGTCGGATTAGCGGGACAGGAAGGGAGACCCAGTACTTC
CASSLGRISGTGRETQYF
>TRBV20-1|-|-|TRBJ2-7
TGCAGTGCTAGAGATCTTAACCCGGGACCCGTCGAGCAGTACTTC
CSARDLNPGPVEQYF
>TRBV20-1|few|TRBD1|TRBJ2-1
TGCAGTGCACAGGGGCCCTACAATGAGCAGTTCTTC
CSAQGPYNEQFF
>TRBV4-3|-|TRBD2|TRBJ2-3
TGCGCCAGCAGCCAAACCTTTACTAGCGGGGGGACAGATACGCAGTATTTT
CASSQTFTSGGTDTQYF
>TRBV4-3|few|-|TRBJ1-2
TGCGCCAGCAGCCAATTGATGGGGGGCGGCTACACCTTC
CASSQLMGGGYTF
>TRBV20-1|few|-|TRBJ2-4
TGCAGTGCTAACAACAGGGACAAAAACATTCAGTACTTC
CSANNRDKNIQYF
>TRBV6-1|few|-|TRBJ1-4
TGTGCCAGCAGTGACCCAGCCCGGGGATGGTATGAAAAACTGTTTTTT
CASSDPARGWYEKLFF
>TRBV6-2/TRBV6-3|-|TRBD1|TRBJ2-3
TGTGCCAGCAGTCGTAGGACAGGATTAACAGATACGCAGTATTTT
CASSRRTGLTDTQYF
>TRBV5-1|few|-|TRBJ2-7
TGCGCCAGCAGCCCTAAACTGGCCAGCGAGCAGTACTTC
CASSPKLASEQYF
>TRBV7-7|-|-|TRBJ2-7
TGTGCCAGCAGCACTAGGCGTACGGGAACCCGTTCCTACGAGCAGTACTTC
CASSTRRTGTRSYEQYF